The 3 T cell receptor beta chains given below trace back to one sample, sequenced in a study of T cells expressing NK-cell markers. TCRdb re-called the 5' RACE reads, yielding one record per CDR3 amino acid sequence without DNA. In all, the sample yields over 250,000 distinct CDR3 sequences. The sequencing input was blood T cells: a sorted CD56 or NKG2C T cell subset, CD4+ or CD8+ T cells, or bulk PBMC T cells (not recorded which). Receptor source: a woman aged 18-69 years in good health.

The CDR3 sequence: CASSLDRGRRTKNIQYF. The genes are TRBV11-2 and TRBJ2-4. Germline CDR1 SGHAT, CDR2 FQNNGV. There are 17 residues in the CDR3. The full variable domain, its missing parts supplied by reference TRBV11-2 and TRBJ2-4, is EAGVAQSPRYKIIEKRQSVAFWCNPISGHATLYWYQQILGQGPKLLIQFQNNGVVDDSQLPKDRFSAERLKGVDSTLKIQPAKLEDSAVYLCASSLDRGRRTKNIQYFGAGTRLSVL.

The chain's CDR3 is CASSDPRGNSPLHF. This rearrangement joins TRBV2 to TRBJ1-6; TCRdb selects TRBD1, and the lack of DNA leaves this call unchecked. CDR1 and CDR2 (germline): SNHLY, FYNNEI. The CDR3 runs to 14 residues.

The V call is TRBV20-1, the J call TRBJ1-6; TCRdb's D gene call, TRBD1, goes unchecked for lack of DNA. CDR3 length: 15 residues. Germline V CDR1 and CDR2: DFQATT, SNEGSKA (reference sequence). This CDR3 reads CSASATTGSISPLHF.